This T cell receptor (beta chain) was documented in a study of T cell responses to AZD1222 COVID-19 vaccine. The method was immunoSEQ multiplex PCR; TCRdb's version includes in-frame clones alone and lacks a portion of them. Counted here are approximately 110,000 clones, approximately 90% occurring once; the ten biggest clones make up around 2.5%. On this clone itself: The antigen is unknown.

Germline CDR1 and CDR2: WNHNN and SYGVQD (reference sequence). V gave up 6 bases and J gave up 2 bases, with 14 bases separating them. This CDR3 has 15 amino acids. Study conclusions and caveats: The study found vaccine-associated CD4 TCRs spanning spike, dominant at 160-218 and 743-854. Females made up more of the donors, who were largely white British, and clonal diversity may have come out too low. Reports indicate that nearly half of spike-specific TCRs are directed at unmutated variant regions.

The source of this sequence is an adult in good health. The V and J genes are TRBV10-1 and TRBJ1-5, with D tentatively TRBD1 (5 bases). The sample here was peripheral blood, taken on day 0 of AZD1222 vaccination. CDR3 sequence reads: CASRNLRACNQPQHF. The DNA for the CDR3 is TGCGCCAGCAGAAACCTCAGGGCCTGCAATCAGCCCCAGCATTTT.